Given below is one T cell receptor beta chain in context. Its specificity is not known. Clones were sequenced by immunoSEQ multiplex PCR, and TCRdb holds only the in-frame ones, with some missing. Among about 2.3 million clones, roughly 93% were seen once, and the ten largest hold about 0.41%. This sample was taken from a study of shared clonotypes between healthy human individuals. Study in general: Used for every donor were three CD4 naive, three CD4 memory, two CD8 naive and one CD8 memory plate.

Broader study findings: Incomplete sequencing of sorted subsets was indicated by rarefaction despite large depth. Sharing across a handful of donors was seen in 4% to 5% of naive CD4 clonotypes. Only blood samples were collected, and tissue repertoires likely differ.

The sample was naive CD4+ T cells from PBMCs. Described subset: CD45RA+ positively selected. The sequence derives from a man younger than 30 in good health. Some clones in this sample may be carry-over from other donors' samples.

CDR3 amino acids: CASSLRWDSNQPQHF. The CDR3 bases are TGCGCCAGCAGCTTGAGGTGGGACAGCAATCAGCCCCAGCATTTT. The J gene is TRBJ1-5, the V gene TRBV5-1; a possible D gene is TRBD1 (5 bases). Trimming stripped 1 base from V and 1 base from J, with 9 bases between. Per the germline V gene, CDR1 is SGHRS and CDR2 is YFSETQ. The CDR3 consists of 15 residues. Variable domain in full (rest from reference TRBV5-1 and TRBJ1-5): KAGVTQTPRYLIKTRGQQVTLSCSPISGHRSVSWYQQTPGQGLQFLFEYFSETQRNKGNFPGRFSGRQFSNSRSEMNVSTLELGDSALYLCASSLRWDSNQPQHFGDGTRLSIL.